The 25 T cell receptor beta chains in this list originate from one sample, sequenced in a study of cytomegalovirus exposure and HLA in healthy donors. PCR involved 60 Vbeta and 13 Jbeta primers. The method was immunoSEQ multiplex PCR; TCRdb's version includes in-frame clones alone and lacks a portion of them. In total, the table holds more than 65,000 clones. The specimen sequenced was PBMCs. Receptors originate from a man in his forties in good health and CMV-seronegative.

This chain connects TRBV2 to TRBJ1-1, with 7 bases fitting TRBD1. In germline, CDR1 is SNHLY, CDR2 FYNNEI. Losses at the gene ends were 7 bases for V and 0 bases for J; bases not matched to a gene: 11. This CDR3 is built from 16 residues. The CDR3 reads CASTPMGQGVNTEAFF. For the CDR3, the DNA is TGTGCCAGCACCCCCATGGGGCAGGGGGTGAACACTGAAGCTTTCTTT.

This chain links TRBV5-4 with TRBJ1-1, with D tentatively TRBD1 (6 bases). Germline-derived CDR1 and CDR2 are SGHNT and YYREEE (reference sequence). The CDR3 is made up of 15 amino acids. V lost 5 bases and J lost 0, with 14 bases in between. The DNA of the CDR3 is TGTGCCAGCAGTTCCCAGGGGCCTTTGAACACTGAAGCTTTCTTT. As protein: CASSSQGPLNTEAFF.

This chain connects TRBV6-1 to TRBJ2-5; D uncertain. The tail of the sequence fits TRBJ2-7 better, so the J call may be wrong. The CDR3 extends over 13 amino acids. Germline CDR1 MNHNS, CDR2 SASEGT. CDR3 nucleotide sequence: TGTGCCAGCAGTGAAAGAAATCCCTACGAGCAGTACTTC. Translating gives CASSERNPYEQYF.

Notes on this clone: A junction end diverges from the germline sequence, so it may reflect a read error. Other nucleotide sequences in the sample specify the same CDR3. This rearrangement joins TRBV30 to TRBJ2-2; D perhaps matches TRBD1 (5 bases). Germline V gives CDR1 GTSNPN, CDR2 SVGIG (reference sequence). The CDR3 contains 12 residues. The CDR3 is CACSPRGGELFF. The CDR3 nucleotides read TGCGCCTGCTCCCCTAGGGGCGGGGAGCTGTTTTTT.

This sequence joins TRBV6-1 and TRBJ1-2; 9 positions agree with TRBD1. With 3 bases clipped from V and 2 bases from J, the junction kept 4 bases outside the gene matches. Germline assignment: CDR1 MNHNS and CDR2 SASEGT. The CDR3 totals 15 residues. The CDR3, as DNA: TGTGCCAGCAGTGACGGGACAGGGTTCAACTATGGCTACACCTTC. This codes for CASSDGTGFNYGYTF.

The rearrangement uses TRBV4-2 and TRBJ2-1; 9 bases are shared with TRBD2. The CDR3 length is 19 residues. Germline V gene sequence: CDR1 LGHNA, CDR2 YNFKEQ. J lost 4 bases, V lost 10 bases, and 23 bases had no gene match. The chain's CDR3 is CATPHDPAVASGVYNEQFF. The CDR3 nucleotides read TGTGCCACCCCCCACGATCCGGCTGTGGCTAGCGGGGTGTACAATGAGCAGTTCTTC.

This chain uses TRBV30 with TRBJ2-7, with 10 nucleotides matching TRBD1. There are 15 residues in the CDR3. J was trimmed by 3 bases and V by 1 base; bases with no gene match: 6. CDR1 is GTSNPN and CDR2 is SVGIG in the germline V gene (reference sequence). CDR3 loop: CAWSARDRGYYEQYF. CDR3 coding DNA: TGTGCCTGGAGTGCCCGGGACAGGGGATACTACGAGCAGTACTTC.

This CDR3 reads CASSEEEGSNQPQHF. Written as DNA, the CDR3 is TGTGCCAGCAGTGAAGAGGAGGGGTCCAATCAGCCCCAGCATTTT. The V gene is TRBV6-1, the J gene TRBJ1-5; weak D call: TRBD1 (5 bases). The CDR3 runs 15 residues. The V end lost 1 base, the J end lost 3 bases, and 10 bases lay between the germline ends. Germline V CDR1 and CDR2: MNHNS, SASEGT.

The chain joins TRBV7-2 to TRBJ2-5, with D maybe TRBD1 (5 bases). The J call may be incorrect, as the DNA end agrees better with TRBJ2-7. This CDR3 region has 17 residues. Germline V gene lookup returns CDR1 SGHTA and CDR2 FQGNSA. For the CDR3, the DNA is TGTGCCAGCAGCTTAGAAAGGGGTTACCCCTTCTTCTTCGAGCAGTACTTC. Protein: CASSLERGYPFFFEQYF.

This sequence joins TRBV2 and TRBJ1-1, with D possibly matching TRBD1 (5 bases). V lost 6 bases to trimming and J lost 4 bases, with 18 bases between them. The CDR3 spans 15 residues. Germline CDR1 SNHLY, CDR2 FYNNEI. CDR3 amino acids: CASRALVNGGTEAFF. The CDR3 DNA is TGTGCCAGCAGGGCCCTGGTAAACGGGGGCACTGAAGCTTTCTTT. The variable domain in full, with the rest retrieved from reference TRBV2 and TRBJ1-1, is EPEVTQTPSHQVTQMGQEVILRCVPISNHLYFYWYRQILGQKVEFLVSFYNNEISEKSEIFDDQFSVERPDGSNFTLKIRSTKLEDSAMYFCASRALVNGGTEAFFGQGTRLTVV.

The genes are TRBV6-1 and TRBJ2-7; 8 positions agree with TRBD1. The CDR3 runs to 15 residues. Germline V gene lookup returns CDR1 MNHNS and CDR2 SASEGT. V lost 1 base to trimming and J lost 4 bases; unmatched junction nucleotides: 6. The CDR3 nucleotides are TGTGCCAGCAGTGAAGGACAGGGGCGTAGTTACGAGCAGTACTTC. Translation gives CASSEGQGRSYEQYF.

This chain links TRBV9 with TRBJ2-5; D may be TRBD2 (6 bases). Trimming shortened V by 2 bases and J by 3 bases, and 11 bases separated the two germline ends. Germline CDR1 SGDLS, CDR2 YYNGEE. This CDR3 is built from 14 residues. The CDR3, as DNA: TGTGCCAGCAGCGTCGACCCGGGGGAAGAGACCCAGTACTTC. It specifies CASSVDPGEETQYF.

The chain carries TRBV5-4 and TRBJ1-4; the match to TRBD1 covers 9 bases. The V gene's germline CDR1 is SGHNT and CDR2 YYREEE (reference sequence). J was trimmed by 5 bases and V by 0 bases; bases with no gene match: 2. This CDR3 region has 15 residues. DNA of the CDR3: TGTGCCAGCAGCTTGGCCGGGACAGGGAATGAAAAACTGTTTTTT. It codes for CASSLAGTGNEKLFF. Supplemented by reference TRBV5-4 and TRBJ1-4, the full variable domain reads ETGVTQSPTHLIKTRGQQVTLRCSSQSGHNTVSWYQQALGQGPQFIFQYYREEENGRGNFPPRFSGLQFPNYSSELNVNALELDDSALYLCASSLAGTGNEKLFFGSGTQLSVL.

V usage is TRBV30 and J usage is TRBJ1-2; TRBD1 matches at 11 bases. The CDR3 is 14 amino acids. Germline CDR1 reads GTSNPN; CDR2 reads SVGIG (reference sequence). Unmatched junction bases numbered 4, after V lost 0 bases and J lost 7 bases. The CDR3 loop is CAWSVRDRGTGYTF. As DNA, the CDR3 is TGTGCCTGGAGTGTACGGGACAGGGGGACTGGCTACACCTTC.

According to its frequency, this clone is medium-sized (0.01 to 0.1%). Additional DNA sequences in this sample encode the identical CDR3. The chain combines TRBV30 with TRBJ1-6; 7 bases line up with TRBD1. The CDR3 length is 13 residues. With V trimmed by 5 bases and J by 7 bases, 5 bases remained unmatched. Germline V gene data show CDR1 as GTSNPN and CDR2 as SVGIG (reference sequence). As DNA, the CDR3 is TGTGCCTGGTCCCGACAGGGAAATTCACCCCTCCACTTT. Protein product: CAWSRQGNSPLHF.

This chain uses TRBV28 with TRBJ1-4; D is unresolved. Germline CDR1 and CDR2: MDHEN and SYDVKM. The ends were cut back, 5 bases at V and 0 bases at J, with 13 bases in the middle. CDR3 length: 16 amino acids. The CDR3 DNA is TGTGCCAGCAGTCTCGAGGAGATCCCAACTAATGAAAAACTGTTTTTT. Its protein product is CASSLEEIPTNEKLFF.

The chain is built from TRBV7-6 and TRBJ2-5; possibly TRBD2 for D (5 bases). This CDR3 has 14 residues. Between the trimmed V and J ends, which lost 6 bases and 5 bases, there was a span of 16 bases. Germline CDR1 is SGHVS and CDR2 is FNYEAQ. CDR3 DNA sequence: TGTGCCAGCAGGCGGGCTTATTCCGGCGAGACCCAGTACTTC. The encoded protein is CASRRAYSGETQYF.

This rearrangement joins TRBV9 to TRBJ1-1; TRBD1 matches 8 bases. Germline trimming cut 6 bases from V and 10 bases from J; bases unmatched to any gene: 11. Germline-derived CDR1 and CDR2 are SGDLS and YYNGEE. The CDR3 is 13 amino acids. CDR3 protein: CASTTGQGGVAFF. CDR3 nucleotide sequence: TGTGCCAGCACTACAGGACAGGGTGGCGTAGCTTTCTTT.

The V and J genes are TRBV30 and TRBJ2-1; tentatively, D is TRBD1 (5 bases). Deletions cut 1 base from V and 15 bases from J, with 10 bases between. Germline CDR1 and CDR2: GTSNPN and SVGIG (reference sequence). The CDR3 is made up of 10 amino acids. The CDR3 DNA follows: TGTGCCTGGAGTGCCCAGGGTACGTTCTTC. It encodes CAWSAQGTFF.

The chain is built from TRBV5-1 and TRBJ2-3, with a weak D call TRBD2 (6 bases). The V gene's germline CDR1 is SGHRS and CDR2 YFSETQ. This CDR3 comprises 14 residues. Trimming left V 0 bases short and J 3 bases short, with 8 bases between. DNA of the CDR3: TGCGCCAGCAGCTTGGGGGACTCTACAGATACGCAGTATTTT. Encoded protein: CASSLGDSTDTQYF.

The J gene is TRBJ1-3, the V gene TRBV4-2, with D uncertain. The germline V gene encodes CDR1 LGHNA and CDR2 YNFKEQ. The CDR3 extends over 15 amino acids. With 5 bases removed from V and 4 bases from J, the gap between germline ends came to 15 bases. The chain's CDR3 is CASSDNLGQGNTIYF. CDR3 nucleotides: TGTGCCAGCAGCGACAATTTAGGCCAGGGAAACACCATATATTTT.

The V call is TRBV4-1, the J call TRBJ1-2; TRBD1 aligns across 9 bases. Trimming at V came to 3 bases and at J to 4 bases, leaving 3 bases not matched to a gene. Germline CDR1 is MGHRA and CDR2 is YSYEKL. The CDR3 covers 14 residues. CDR3 sequence reads: CASSQDRGGYGYTF. DNA of the CDR3: TGCGCCAGCAGCCAGGACAGGGGTGGCTATGGCTACACCTTC.

CDR3 coding DNA: TGTGCCACCTCCCTTGGGAAGGGGAATTCACCCCTCCACTTT. It specifies CATSLGKGNSPLHF. The rearrangement joins TRBV15 to TRBJ1-6, with D possibly TRBD1 on 5 matching bases. Germline V lookup: CDR1 LNHNV, CDR2 YYDKDF (reference sequence). This CDR3 has 14 residues. Between the trimmed V and J ends, which lost 8 bases and 7 bases, there was a span of 15 bases.

The V gene is TRBV5-8, the J gene TRBJ2-1; TRBD2 aligns across 8 bases. This CDR3 is 16 amino acids long. The junction had 6 bases not matched to a gene; V was cut back by 0 bases and J by 4 bases. Looked up from germline, CDR1 is SGHTS and CDR2 is YDEGEE. CDR3 nucleotides: TGTGCCAGCAGCTTGGTAGCGCGGGGGGTGTACAATGAGCAGTTCTTC. As protein: CASSLVARGVYNEQFF.

This rearrangement joins TRBV29-1 to TRBJ1-4; TRBD1 is a possible D gene (6 bases). Germline values: CDR1 SQVTM, CDR2 ANQGSEA. The CDR3 extends over 14 amino acids. V gave up 7 bases and J gave up 1 base, with 13 bases separating them. Here the CDR3 DNA reads TGCAGCGCAATAGCAGGGGTAACTAATGAAAAACTGTTTTTT. Protein: CSAIAGVTNEKLFF.